These 19 T cell receptor beta chains came from one sample sequenced in a study of T cell responses to AZD1222 COVID-19 vaccine. The table came from immunoSEQ multiplex PCR; TCRdb's copy has only in-frame clones and leaves some out. The sample includes over 150,000 clones, around 90% of them seen just once. This specimen was peripheral blood, taken on day 0 of AZD1222 vaccination. The receptors shown here come from an adult in good health.

The chain combines TRBV9 with TRBJ2-7, with TRBD2 matching over 8 bases. The CDR3 loop spans 15 amino acids. V was clipped by 4 bases and J by 1 base; unmatched bases: 7. Germline V gene lookup returns CDR1 SGDLS and CDR2 YYNGEE. CDR3 DNA sequence: TGTGCCAGCAGCCCCGGGAGGGCCATTTCCTACGAGCAGTACTTC. Translated: CASSPGRAISYEQYF.

The chain has TRBV5-1 and TRBJ1-6; D remains unclear. The germline V gene has CDR1 SGHRS and CDR2 YFSETQ. The CDR3 length is 13 residues. Trimming cost V 0 bases and J 9 bases, with 7 bases left between them. For the CDR3, the DNA is TGCGCCAGCAGCTTGGAGGTCCTTTCACCCCTCCACTTT. It is translated as CASSLEVLSPLHF.

The chain couples TRBV9 to TRBJ2-5; D ambiguous. V was shortened by 7 bases and J by 3 bases, with 16 bases between the two germline ends. The CDR3 is made up of 14 amino acids. CDR1 is SGDLS and CDR2 is YYNGEE in the germline V gene. The CDR3 nucleotides read TGTGCCAGCGGCCCCACCAATCATAAAGAGACCCAGTACTTC. Its translation is CASGPTNHKETQYF. The variable domain in full, with the rest retrieved from reference TRBV9 and TRBJ2-5, is DSGVTQTPKHLITATGQRVTLRCSPRSGDLSVYWYQQSLDQGLQFLIQYYNGEERAKGNILERFSAQQFPDLHSELNLSSLELGDSALYFCASGPTNHKETQYFGPGTRLLVL.

CDR3 residues: CASTPSGDRRGDTQYF. In nucleotides, the CDR3 is TGTGCCAGCACCCCATCGGGCGACAGGCGGGGAGATACGCAGTATTTT. J is TRBJ2-3 and V is TRBV7-9; tentatively, D is TRBD1 or TRBD2 (6 bases each). The germline CDR1 and CDR2 sequences are SEHNR and FQNEAQ (reference sequence). Trimming removed 7 bases at V and 5 bases at J, with 22 bases between. There are 16 residues in the CDR3.

The chain carries TRBV11-2 and TRBJ2-3; 13 bases match TRBD2. The CDR3 is 17 amino acids. Germline assignment: CDR1 SGHAT and CDR2 FQNNGV. The J segment lost 3 bases and the V segment lost 5 bases, leaving 8 bases of the junction unmatched. CDR3 in DNA: TGTGCCAGCAGCCCACGACTAGCGGGGGGTCCAACAGATACGCAGTATTTT. Its translation is CASSPRLAGGPTDTQYF. The complete variable domain, with remaining parts taken from reference TRBV11-2 and TRBJ2-3, reads EAGVAQSPRYKIIEKRQSVAFWCNPISGHATLYWYQQILGQGPKLLIQFQNNGVVDDSQLPKDRFSAERLKGVDSTLKIQPAKLEDSAVYLCASSPRLAGGPTDTQYFGPGTRLTVL.

This clone was recorded only once. The chain couples TRBV10-3 to TRBJ1-2; D gene unclear. Germline-derived CDR1 and CDR2 are ENHRY and SYGVKD. The V gene lost 4 bases and the J gene lost 5 bases, with 17 bases spanning the gap. This CDR3 has 15 amino acids. The CDR3 loop reads CAISGNLGWLYGYTF. CDR3 in DNA: TGTGCCATCAGTGGGAACTTAGGATGGCTTTATGGCTACACCTTC.

V gene TRBV3-1 (or the pseudogene TRBV3-2) combines with J gene TRBJ1-1, with D tentatively TRBD1 (6 bases). This CDR3 region has 12 residues. The germline V gene has CDR1 LGHDT and CDR2 YNNKEL (reference sequence). Trimming stripped 1 base from V and 9 bases from J, with 9 bases between. The CDR3 bases are TGTGCCAGCAGCCAAGGGGGGCCGAAAGCTTTCTTT. Amino acids: CASSQGGPKAFF.

V usage is TRBV19 and J usage is TRBJ1-5; D ambiguous. From germline, CDR1 is LNHDA and CDR2 SQIVND (reference sequence). The length of the CDR3 is 16 residues. V dropped 2 bases and J dropped 0 bases, with 11 bases sitting between them. In DNA form, the CDR3 reads TGTGCCAGTAGTATAAGTTTCCGGAATAGCAATCAGCCCCAGCATTTT. Its translation: CASSISFRNSNQPQHF.

The V and J genes are TRBV6-5 and TRBJ1-2; D possibly corresponds to TRBD1 (5 bases). The CDR3 is made up of 16 amino acids. The V and J ends lost 0 bases and 3 bases respectively, with 14 bases between them. The germline V gene has CDR1 MNHEY and CDR2 SVGAGI. The CDR3 region is CASSYSIQGTHYGYTF. CDR3 bases: TGTGCCAGCAGTTACTCGATCCAGGGTACTCACTATGGCTACACCTTC.

J is TRBJ1-2 and V is TRBV3-1 (or the pseudogene TRBV3-2); 8 nucleotides match TRBD1. Germline trimming cut 4 bases from V and 8 bases from J; bases unmatched to any gene: 6. The germline V gene has CDR1 LGHDT and CDR2 YNNKEL (reference sequence). This CDR3 has 13 residues. The CDR3 region is CASSRQGTDGYTF. DNA for the CDR3: TGTGCCAGCAGCCGACAGGGGACAGACGGCTACACCTTC.

The chain has TRBV18 and TRBJ1-2; D uncertain. The germline V gene has CDR1 KGHSH and CDR2 LQKENI. V was cut by 1 base and J by 2 bases, with 8 bases left in between. The CDR3 is 14 amino acids. CDR3 bases: TGTGCCAGCTCACCACTGAGGGAGAACTATGGCTACACCTTC. As protein: CASSPLRENYGYTF.

The chain combines TRBV4-1 with TRBJ2-6, with a tentative D call TRBD2 (6 bases). The CDR3 spans 17 residues. Germline V gene sequence: CDR1 MGHRA, CDR2 YSYEKL. Trimming took off 1 base at V and 2 bases at J, with 12 bases between the two ends. The CDR3 spells CASSQVFASAGANVLTF. CDR3 sequence (DNA): TGCGCCAGCAGCCAAGTTTTTGCTAGCGCTGGGGCCAACGTCCTGACTTTC.

The rearrangement joins TRBV5-1 to TRBJ2-7, with 8 bases fitting TRBD1. The ends lost 3 bases at V and 5 bases at J; junction bases unmatched: 4. Germline-derived CDR1 and CDR2 are SGHRS and YFSETQ. The CDR3 runs 13 residues. The CDR3 nucleotides are TGCGCCAGCAGCTGGGACAGGTCCCACGAGCAGTACTTC. Its protein is CASSWDRSHEQYF. Full variable domain (remainder filled in from reference TRBV5-1 and TRBJ2-7): KAGVTQTPRYLIKTRGQQVTLSCSPISGHRSVSWYQQTPGQGLQFLFEYFSETQRNKGNFPGRFSGRQFSNSRSEMNVSTLELGDSALYLCASSWDRSHEQYFGPGTRLTVT.

The chain carries TRBV18 and TRBJ2-1, with D perhaps given as TRBD1 or TRBD2 (5 bases each). Germline CDR1 is KGHSH and CDR2 is LQKENI. Trimming took 6 bases from V and 6 from J, leaving 15 bases between them. CDR3 length: 14 amino acids. The CDR3 DNA sequence: TGTGCCAGCTCCTCACCACCTGGGGGCAATGAGCAGTTCTTC. This codes for CASSSPPGGNEQFF.

This rearrangement joins TRBV5-6 to TRBJ2-3; D not certain. V gave up 1 base and J gave up 2 bases, with 17 bases separating them. The CDR3 contains 17 residues. Germline V gives CDR1 SGHDT, CDR2 YYEEEE. CDR3 sequence: CASSLRFDGVHTDTQYF. The CDR3 coding sequence is TGTGCCAGCAGCTTGAGGTTCGACGGTGTTCACACAGATACGCAGTATTTT.

The chain joins TRBV27 to TRBJ1-5, with 10 nucleotides matching TRBD1. The CDR3 totals 13 residues. With 3 bases clipped from V and 7 bases from J, the junction kept 0 bases outside the gene matches. In germline, CDR1 is MNHEY, CDR2 SMNVEV (reference sequence). The CDR3 is CASSLTGGQPQHF. The DNA for the CDR3 is TGTGCCAGCAGTTTGACAGGGGGCCAGCCCCAGCATTTT.

The chain links TRBV9 to TRBJ1-1; 9 bases align to TRBD1. Trimming removed 4 bases from V and 2 bases from J; junction bases left unmatched: 6. Germline V gives CDR1 SGDLS, CDR2 YYNGEE. The CDR3 extends over 15 amino acids. The CDR3 spells CASSPSGQGNTEAFF. The CDR3 DNA sequence: TGTGCCAGCAGCCCCTCGGGACAGGGAAACACTGAAGCTTTCTTT. The variable domain in full, with the rest retrieved from reference TRBV9 and TRBJ1-1, is DSGVTQTPKHLITATGQRVTLRCSPRSGDLSVYWYQQSLDQGLQFLIQYYNGEERAKGNILERFSAQQFPDLHSELNLSSLELGDSALYFCASSPSGQGNTEAFFGQGTRLTVV.

This clone was observed a single time. This sequence joins TRBV30 and TRBJ1-1, with D unresolved. Deletions cut 3 bases from V and 3 bases from J, with 11 bases between. This CDR3 contains 13 residues. The germline CDR1 and CDR2 sequences are GTSNPN and SVGIG (reference sequence). The CDR3 loop reads CAWSKERDTEAFF. CDR3 nucleotides: TGTGCCTGGAGCAAAGAGAGGGACACTGAAGCTTTCTTT. Supplemented by reference TRBV30 and TRBJ1-1, the full variable domain reads SQTIHQWPATLVQPVGSPLSLECTVEGTSNPNLYWYRQAAGRGLQLLFYSVGIGQISSEVPQNLSASRPQDRQFILSSKKLLLSDSGFYLCAWSKERDTEAFFGQGTRLTVV.

The V gene is TRBV7-2, the J gene TRBJ1-4; TRBD1 aligns across 8 bases. This CDR3 spans 16 amino acids. The V gene end was trimmed by 5 bases and the J gene end by 3 bases; junction bases not matched to a gene: 8. Germline V lookup: CDR1 SGHTA, CDR2 FQGNSA. The CDR3 nucleotides are TGTGCCAGCAGCACGCGAACAGGGGGGGCTAATGAAAAACTGTTTTTT. It translates to CASSTRTGGANEKLFF.